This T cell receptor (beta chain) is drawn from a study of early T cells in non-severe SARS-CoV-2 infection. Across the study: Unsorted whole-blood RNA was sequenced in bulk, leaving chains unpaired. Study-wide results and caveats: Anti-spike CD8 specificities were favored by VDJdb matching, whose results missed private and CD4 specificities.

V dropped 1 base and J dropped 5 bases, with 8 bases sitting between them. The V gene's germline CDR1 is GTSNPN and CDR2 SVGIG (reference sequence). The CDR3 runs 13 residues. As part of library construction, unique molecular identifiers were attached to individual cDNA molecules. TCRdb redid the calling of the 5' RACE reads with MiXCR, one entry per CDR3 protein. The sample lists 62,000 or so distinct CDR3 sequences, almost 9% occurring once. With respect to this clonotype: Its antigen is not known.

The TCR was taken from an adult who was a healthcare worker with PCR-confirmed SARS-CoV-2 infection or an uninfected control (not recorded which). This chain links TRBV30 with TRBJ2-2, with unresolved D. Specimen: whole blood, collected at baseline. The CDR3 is CAWSALGTGELFF. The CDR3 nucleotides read TGTGCCTGGAGTGCCCTTGGGACCGGGGAGCTGTTTTTT.